Described below is a single TCR beta chain sequence and its context. Antigen: not known. This sample is part of a study of CD8+CD57+ T cells in acquired aplastic anemia. General study points: Around 30 sequences, all CD8+ CDR3, were shared between patients and controls. CD8+ Simpson's diversity did not differ significantly between patients and controls.

Genomic DNA provided the template from which TCR beta VDJ and CDR3 profiles were obtained. TCRdb recomputed calls from the reads with MiXCR, one row per CDR3 protein. Of approximately 150,000 distinct CDR3 sequences detected, 70% to 75% appear once; the ten largest clones hold roughly half. With 6 bases clipped from V and 2 bases from J, the junction kept 1 base outside the gene matches. The CDR3 sequence is 15 residues long. CDR1 and CDR2 from the germline V gene are SNHLY and FYNNEI. Patients who underwent sequencing had shown CD8+CD57+ cell expansion by flow cytometry. The patients, all of them, had severe acquired aplastic anemia. Blood was sampled before the patients had received any therapy.

This chain links TRBV2 with TRBJ2-6; 10 bases align to TRBD1. Sequencing was performed on sorted CD4+, CD8+, or CD8+CD57+ T cells (not recorded which) from PBMCs. The TCR was taken from a human donor with aplastic anemia. The CDR3 DNA reads TGTGCCAGCAGCGGGACAGGGGCTGGGGCCAACGTCCTGACTTTC. Amino acid sequence: CASSGTGAGANVLTF.